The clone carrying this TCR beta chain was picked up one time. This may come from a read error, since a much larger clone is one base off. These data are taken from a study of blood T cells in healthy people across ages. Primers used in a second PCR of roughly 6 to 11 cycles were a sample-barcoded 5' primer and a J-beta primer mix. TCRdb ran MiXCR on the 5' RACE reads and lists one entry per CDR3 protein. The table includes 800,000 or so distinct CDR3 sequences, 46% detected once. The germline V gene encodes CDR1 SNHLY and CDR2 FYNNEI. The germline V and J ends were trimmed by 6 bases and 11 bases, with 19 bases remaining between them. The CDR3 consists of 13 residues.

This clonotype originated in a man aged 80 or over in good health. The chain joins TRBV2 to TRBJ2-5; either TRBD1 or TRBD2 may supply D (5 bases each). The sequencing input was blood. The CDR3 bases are TGTGCCAGCAGGCACATTGGGGGTAGTGAGCAGTACTTC. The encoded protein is CASRHIGGSEQYF. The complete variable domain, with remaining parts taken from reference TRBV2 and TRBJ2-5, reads EPEVTQTPSHQVTQMGQEVILRCVPISNHLYFYWYRQILGQKVEFLVSFYNNEISEKSEIFDDQFSVERPDGSNFTLKIRSTKLEDSAMYFCASRHIGGSEQYFGPGTRLLVL.